One and the same sample provided the 20 T cell receptor beta chains below, sequenced in a study of patients and donors after allogeneic stem cell transplantation. MiXCR was run by TCRdb on the RT-PCR reads, yielding one entry per CDR3 protein. The sample shows roughly 12,000 distinct CDR3 sequences, roughly 24% of them seen only once. Material for sequencing was blood, either unsorted or a sorted T cell fraction (not recorded which). The receptors derive from a human donor who was either an allogeneic HSCT recipient or a stem cell or donor lymphocyte infusion donor (not recorded which). It is not recorded whose cells these are; they may come from a transplant donor.

The genes are TRBV9 and TRBJ2-7, with 7 bases fitting TRBD2. The CDR3 contains 15 residues. Germline V lookup: CDR1 SGDLS, CDR2 YYNGEE. J was trimmed by 2 bases and V by 0 bases; bases with no gene match: 5. DNA of the CDR3: TGTGCCAGCAGCGTAGGTGGACTAGGTCCCTACGAGCAGTACTTC. This codes for CASSVGGLGPYEQYF.

The chain is built from TRBV5-1 and TRBJ2-7; 12 bases fit TRBD2. CDR1 is SGHRS, CDR2 YFSETQ, per germline. The V gene end was trimmed by 2 bases and the J gene end by 2 bases; junction bases not matched to a gene: 2. This CDR3 has 15 residues. The CDR3 nucleotides are TGCGCCAGCAGCTTACTAGCGGGAGGCCCCTACGAGCAGTACTTC. This codes for CASSLLAGGPYEQYF. Full variable domain (outside the CDR3, taken from reference TRBV5-1 and TRBJ2-7): KAGVTQTPRYLIKTRGQQVTLSCSPISGHRSVSWYQQTPGQGLQFLFEYFSETQRNKGNFPGRFSGRQFSNSRSEMNVSTLELGDSALYLCASSLLAGGPYEQYFGPGTRLTVT.

This clonotype turned up a few times. The V and J genes are TRBV12-3 or TRBV12-4 and TRBJ2-3; D not resolved. The ends were cut back, 2 bases at V and 4 bases at J, with 10 bases in the middle. This CDR3 spans 14 amino acids. Here the CDR3 DNA reads TGTGCCAGCAGTTTACGGCAAAGGTCAGATACGCAGTATTTT. This encodes CASSLRQRSDTQYF.

This clonotype has more than one count but fewer than ten. The chain uses TRBV10-3 and TRBJ2-5; maybe TRBD2 (8 bases). The germline gives CDR1 ENHRY, CDR2 SYGVKD. Trimming stripped 0 bases from V and 5 bases from J, with 13 bases between. This CDR3 region has 15 residues. CDR3 nucleotides: TGTGCCATCAGTGAGTCGACGGGAGGGGGCGAGACCCAGTACTTC. As protein: CAISESTGGGETQYF.

A few counts support this clonotype. The gene calls are TRBV18 and TRBJ1-2; the D is unclear. CDR1 KGHSH and CDR2 LQKENI come from the germline V gene. Between the trimmed V and J ends, which lost 0 bases and 3 bases, there was a span of 8 bases. The CDR3 totals 14 residues. DNA for the CDR3: TGTGCCAGCTCACCACCCGCCGGAGACTATGGCTACACCTTC. The encoded protein is CASSPPAGDYGYTF.

This clonotype is termed medium-sized. The chain carries TRBV19 and TRBJ2-7; D is uncertain. Trimming cost V 5 bases and J 0 bases, with 8 bases left between them. The CDR3 consists of 13 residues. Germline loops: CDR1 LNHDA, CDR2 SQIVND (reference sequence). The CDR3 DNA reads TGTGCCAGTAGTGTCGACCTCTCCTACGAGCAGTACTTC. Its translation is CASSVDLSYEQYF.

This chain connects TRBV11-2 to TRBJ2-5; a weak D match, TRBD1 (6 bases). The CDR3 sequence is 15 residues long. V was trimmed by 1 base and J by 3 bases, leaving 12 bases between them. Germline CDR1 reads SGHAT; CDR2 reads FQNNGV. In DNA form, the CDR3 reads TGTGCCAGCAGCTTAGTGGCACAGGGAGAAGAGACCCAGTACTTC. Its protein product is CASSLVAQGEETQYF.

The chain uses TRBV29-1 and TRBJ2-1; 8 bases align to TRBD2. With 7 bases clipped from V and 7 bases from J, the junction kept 12 bases outside the gene matches. Germline V gene lookup returns CDR1 SQVTM and CDR2 ANQGSEA. The CDR3 extends over 14 amino acids. The CDR3 loop reads CSASGGAGLNEQFF. The CDR3 nucleotides read TGCAGCGCCTCCGGGGGGGCAGGGCTAAATGAGCAGTTCTTC.

This clonotype showed up many times. This chain connects TRBV20-1 to TRBJ1-5, with D possibly TRBD1 on 6 matching bases. Deletions cut 0 bases from V and 6 bases from J, with 18 bases between. The CDR3 sequence is 16 residues long. Per the germline V gene, CDR1 is DFQATT and CDR2 is SNEGSKA (reference sequence). CDR3: CSARESRGGAAQPQHF. The CDR3 bases are TGCAGTGCTAGAGAAAGTCGTGGGGGCGCGGCTCAGCCCCAGCATTTT.

This clonotype is medium-sized (0.01 to 0.1%) by share. DNA of the CDR3: TGCGCCAGCAGCCAAGATCGCCATCAGCCCCAGCATTTT. It translates to CASSQDRHQPQHF. The V gene is TRBV4-1, the J gene TRBJ1-5; D is uncertain. Germline V gene sequence: CDR1 MGHRA, CDR2 YSYEKL. Deletions cut 0 bases from V and 5 bases from J, with 5 bases between. This CDR3 has 13 residues.

V and J are TRBV18 and TRBJ2-4; 7 bases map to TRBD1. The J segment lost 4 bases and the V segment lost 5 bases, leaving 8 bases of the junction unmatched. Germline values: CDR1 KGHSH, CDR2 LQKENI. The CDR3 runs 15 residues. CDR3 loop: CASSGPGTAKNIQYF. CDR3 sequence (DNA): TGTGCCAGCTCAGGCCCCGGGACAGCAAAAAACATTCAGTACTTC.

This clonotype appeared a few times. V is TRBV7-2 and J is TRBJ1-3; D ambiguous. This CDR3 comprises 15 residues. Trimming shortened V by 3 bases and J by 4 bases, and 13 bases separated the two germline ends. Per germline, CDR1 SGHTA and CDR2 FQGNSA. DNA of the CDR3: TGTGCCAGCAGCTTCCCCGGGCCCGTGGGAAACACCATATATTTT. It codes for CASSFPGPVGNTIYF. Full variable domain (remainder filled in from reference TRBV7-2 and TRBJ1-3): GAGVSQSPSNKVTEKGKDVELRCDPISGHTALYWYRQSLGQGLEFLIYFQGNSAPDKSGLPSDRFSAERTGGSVSTLTIQRTQQEDSAVYLCASSFPGPVGNTIYFGEGSWLTVV.

The rearrangement links TRBV12-3 or TRBV12-4 to TRBJ1-2; maybe TRBD1 (6 bases). The CDR3 extends over 13 amino acids. Trimming took 4 bases from V and 8 from J, leaving 14 bases between them. Written as DNA, the CDR3 is TGTGCCAGCAGTTCTAACAAGGGGGGAGGCTACACCTTC. It translates to CASSSNKGGGYTF.

This clonotype was counted at least ten times. The chain couples TRBV20-1 to TRBJ1-2; D uncertain. This CDR3 comprises 12 residues. V gave up 6 bases and J gave up 2 bases, with 10 bases separating them. Per the germline V gene, CDR1 is DFQATT and CDR2 is SNEGSKA (reference sequence). DNA for the CDR3: TGCAGTGCCCTAAGGGAGAACTATGGCTACACCTTC. Its translation is CSALRENYGYTF.

This clonotype has more than one count but fewer than ten. V gene TRBV12-3 or TRBV12-4 combines with J gene TRBJ1-6; D remains unclear. The CDR3 consists of 16 residues. Trimming removed 6 bases from V and 7 bases from J, with 19 bases in between. CDR3 coding DNA: TGTGCCAGCAGCCCCCCCCCGATCGGAAGGAATTCACCCCTCCACTTT. Its protein is CASSPPPIGRNSPLHF.

In this sample, this clonotype turned up a few times. This chain joins TRBV19 and TRBJ1-1, with D perhaps matching TRBD1 (5 bases). Trimming took 5 bases from V and 8 from J, leaving 21 bases between them. Germline V CDR1 and CDR2: LNHDA, SQIVND (reference sequence). The CDR3 consists of 15 residues. CDR3 nucleotide sequence: TGTGCCAGTAGTTTACCCTTGGGACCTGAAATGGAAGCTTTCTTT. Protein: CASSLPLGPEMEAFF.

This clonotype was counted a few times. The chain is built from TRBV20-1 and TRBJ1-1; D remains unclear. V was trimmed by 2 bases and J by 1 base, leaving 5 bases between them. The CDR3 has 12 amino acids. CDR1 and CDR2 from the germline V gene are DFQATT and SNEGSKA (reference sequence). The DNA for the CDR3 is TGCAGTGCTAGATTCCCGAACACTGAAGCTTTCTTT. Its translation is CSARFPNTEAFF.

This clonotype has just a few counts. The chain is built from TRBV9 and TRBJ1-4; no clear D. In germline, CDR1 is SGDLS, CDR2 YYNGEE. The CDR3 is 15 amino acids. The V end lost 0 bases, the J end lost 4 bases, and 10 bases lay between the germline ends. CDR3 bases: TGTGCCAGCAGCGTAGATACGGGCCTTAATGAAAAACTGTTTTTT. Translated, it gives CASSVDTGLNEKLFF. The full variable domain, completed using reference TRBV9 and TRBJ1-4, is DSGVTQTPKHLITATGQRVTLRCSPRSGDLSVYWYQQSLDQGLQFLIQYYNGEERAKGNILERFSAQQFPDLHSELNLSSLELGDSALYFCASSVDTGLNEKLFFGSGTQLSVL.

This clonotype has just a few counts. The chain links TRBV4-3 to TRBJ2-5, with 8 bases aligning to TRBD2. This CDR3 comprises 15 residues. CDR1 and CDR2 from the germline V gene are LGHNA and YSLEER. V lost 0 bases and J lost 4; bases outside the gene matches: 4. The CDR3 DNA reads as TGCGCCAGCAGCCAAGATCCAGCGGGAGCAGAGACCCAGTACTTC. Translated, it gives CASSQDPAGAETQYF.

V gene TRBV3-1 combines with J gene TRBJ1-5, with D perhaps TRBD1 (6 bases). CDR1 and CDR2 from the germline V gene are LGHDT and YNNKEL (reference sequence). The CDR3 has 14 residues. With 0 bases removed from V and 9 bases from J, the gap between germline ends came to 12 bases. The chain's CDR3 is CASSQDQGQGPQHF. The DNA for the CDR3 is TGTGCCAGCAGCCAAGATCAGGGGCAAGGGCCCCAGCATTTT.